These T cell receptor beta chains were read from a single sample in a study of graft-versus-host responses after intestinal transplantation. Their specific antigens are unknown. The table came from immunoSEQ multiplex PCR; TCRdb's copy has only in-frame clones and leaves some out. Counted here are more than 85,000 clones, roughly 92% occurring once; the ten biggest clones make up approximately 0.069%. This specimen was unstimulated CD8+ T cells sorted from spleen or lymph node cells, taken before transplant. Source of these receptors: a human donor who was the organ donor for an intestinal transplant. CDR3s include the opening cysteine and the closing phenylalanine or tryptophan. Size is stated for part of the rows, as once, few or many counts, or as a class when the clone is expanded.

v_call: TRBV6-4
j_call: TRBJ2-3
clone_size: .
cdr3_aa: CATSWGGADGDTQYF

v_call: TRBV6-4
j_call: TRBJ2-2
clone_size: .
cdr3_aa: CASSDSIGTGFTGELFF

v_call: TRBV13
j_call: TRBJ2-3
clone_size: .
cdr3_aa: CASSFPTDTQYF

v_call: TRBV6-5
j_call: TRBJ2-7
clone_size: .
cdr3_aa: CASRVGEQGSYEQYF

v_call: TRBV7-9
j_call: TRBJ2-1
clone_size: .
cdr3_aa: CASSPVEAETYNEQFF

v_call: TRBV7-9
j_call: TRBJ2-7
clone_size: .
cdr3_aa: CASSQGPQTLLEQYF

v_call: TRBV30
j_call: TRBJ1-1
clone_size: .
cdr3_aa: CAWSGGQTEAFF

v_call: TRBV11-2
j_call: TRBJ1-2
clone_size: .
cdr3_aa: CASSAQPAESYGYTF

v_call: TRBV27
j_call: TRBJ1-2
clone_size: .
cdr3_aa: CASSPLKGDLDGYTF

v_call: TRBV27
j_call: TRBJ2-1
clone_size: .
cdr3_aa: CASTTGTSYNEQFF

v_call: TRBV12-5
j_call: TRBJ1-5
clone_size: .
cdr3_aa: CASALGQGGLPQHF

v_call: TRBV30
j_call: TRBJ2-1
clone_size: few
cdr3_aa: CAWSDVLAGGSEQFF

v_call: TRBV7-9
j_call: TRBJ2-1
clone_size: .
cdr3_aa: CASSTSGRVVNEQFF

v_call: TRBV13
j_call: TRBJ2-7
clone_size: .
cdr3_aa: CASSPRHRGSEQYF

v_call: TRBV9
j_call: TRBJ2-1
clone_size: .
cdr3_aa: CASSVSGSDYNEQFF

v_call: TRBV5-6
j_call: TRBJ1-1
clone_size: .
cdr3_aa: CASSLRDRGATEAFF

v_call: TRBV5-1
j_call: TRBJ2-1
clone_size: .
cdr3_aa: CASSNDGLAVYNEQFF

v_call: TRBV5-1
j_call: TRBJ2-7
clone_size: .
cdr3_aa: CASSLDGGVPYEQYF

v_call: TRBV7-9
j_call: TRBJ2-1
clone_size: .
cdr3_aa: CASSTILAGGNYNEQFF

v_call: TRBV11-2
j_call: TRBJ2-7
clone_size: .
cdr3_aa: CASSFSGQGDGEQYF

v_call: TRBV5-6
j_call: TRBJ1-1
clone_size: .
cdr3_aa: CASSLYREDTEAFF

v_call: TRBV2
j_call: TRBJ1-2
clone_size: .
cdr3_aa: CAGETGGYGYTF

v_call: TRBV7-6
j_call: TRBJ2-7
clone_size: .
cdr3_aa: CASSLYPPGLGSYEQYF

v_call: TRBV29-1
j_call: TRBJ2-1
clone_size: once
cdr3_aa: CSVDGLAGGPRYNEQFF

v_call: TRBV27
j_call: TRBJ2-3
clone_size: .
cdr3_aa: CASSLRRAFVIDTQYF

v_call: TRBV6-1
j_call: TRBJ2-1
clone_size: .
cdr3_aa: CATGLADHNEQFF

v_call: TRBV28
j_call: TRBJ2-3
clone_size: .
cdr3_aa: CASIRDWGRPGLAGDWYGADTQYF

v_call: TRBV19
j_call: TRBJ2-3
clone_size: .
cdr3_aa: CASSIYLDRLTSTDTQYF

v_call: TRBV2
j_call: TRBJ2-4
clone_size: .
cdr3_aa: CASSIVADKNIQYF

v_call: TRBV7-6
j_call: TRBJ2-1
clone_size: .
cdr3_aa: CASSLGTSGYNEQFF

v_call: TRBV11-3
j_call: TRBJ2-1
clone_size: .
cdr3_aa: CASSLDYEQFF

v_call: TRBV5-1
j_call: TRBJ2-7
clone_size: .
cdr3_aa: CASSFEWSSGRASNYEQYF

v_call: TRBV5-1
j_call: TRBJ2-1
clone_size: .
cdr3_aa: CASSFVGLASYNEQFF

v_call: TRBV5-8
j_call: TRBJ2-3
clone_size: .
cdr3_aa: CASSLEGRGADTQYF

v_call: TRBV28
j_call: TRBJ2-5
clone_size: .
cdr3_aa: CATTGLAGRAGETQYF

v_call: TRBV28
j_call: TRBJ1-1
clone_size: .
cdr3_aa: CASSPGQIMNTEAFF

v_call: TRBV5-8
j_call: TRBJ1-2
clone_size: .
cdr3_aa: CASSLRLGSPSGVLYGYTF

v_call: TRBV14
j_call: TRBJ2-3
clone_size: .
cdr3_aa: CASSLREVGGGASDTQYF

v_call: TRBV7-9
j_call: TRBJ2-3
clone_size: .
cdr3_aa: CASSPPVSDTQYF

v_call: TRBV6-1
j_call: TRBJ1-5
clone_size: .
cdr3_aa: CASSDRRVRGQPQHF

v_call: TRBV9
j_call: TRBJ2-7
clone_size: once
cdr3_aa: CASSLSSGQASEQYF

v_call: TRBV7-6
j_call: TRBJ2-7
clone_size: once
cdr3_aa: CASTAGTSFGTYEQYF

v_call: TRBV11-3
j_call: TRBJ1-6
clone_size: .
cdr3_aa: CASSPGLWDNSPLHF

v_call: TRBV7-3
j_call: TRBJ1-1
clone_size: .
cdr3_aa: CASSPMQVYTEAFF

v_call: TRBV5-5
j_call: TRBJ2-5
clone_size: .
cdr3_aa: CASSLGWGSSETQYF

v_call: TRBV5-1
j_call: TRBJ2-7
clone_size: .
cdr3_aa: CASSPDLGRGFYEQYF

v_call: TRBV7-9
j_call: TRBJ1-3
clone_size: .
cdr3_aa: CASSLGRLTGGPGNTIYF

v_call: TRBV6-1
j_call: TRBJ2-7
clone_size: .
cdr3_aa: CASSVSGTAYEQYF

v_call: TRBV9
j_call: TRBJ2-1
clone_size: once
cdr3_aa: CASSVATSDYNEQFF

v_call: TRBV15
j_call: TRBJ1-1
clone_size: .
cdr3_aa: CATSQKDRLNTEAFF

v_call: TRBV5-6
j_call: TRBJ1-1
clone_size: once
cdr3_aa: CASSFGLGGVTEAFF

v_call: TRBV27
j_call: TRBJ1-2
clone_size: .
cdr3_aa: CASSFMGGVGSYGYTF

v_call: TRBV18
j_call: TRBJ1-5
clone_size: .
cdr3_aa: CASSPTRRELNNQPQHF